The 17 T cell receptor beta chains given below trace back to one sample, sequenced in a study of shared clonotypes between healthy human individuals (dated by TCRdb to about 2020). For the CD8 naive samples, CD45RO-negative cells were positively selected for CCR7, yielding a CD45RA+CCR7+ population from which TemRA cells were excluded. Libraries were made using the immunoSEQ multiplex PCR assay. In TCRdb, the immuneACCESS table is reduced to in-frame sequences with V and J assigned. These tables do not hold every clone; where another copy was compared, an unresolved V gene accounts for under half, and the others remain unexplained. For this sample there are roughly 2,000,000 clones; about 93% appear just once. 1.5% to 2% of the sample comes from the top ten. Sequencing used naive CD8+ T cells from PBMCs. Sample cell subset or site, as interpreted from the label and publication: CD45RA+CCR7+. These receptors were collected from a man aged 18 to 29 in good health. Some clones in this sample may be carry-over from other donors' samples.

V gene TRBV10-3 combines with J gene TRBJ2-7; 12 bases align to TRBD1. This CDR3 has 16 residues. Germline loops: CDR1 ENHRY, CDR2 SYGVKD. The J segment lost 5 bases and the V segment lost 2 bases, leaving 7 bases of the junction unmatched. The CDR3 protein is CAISEPGTGGPHEQYF. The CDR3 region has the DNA TGTGCCATCAGTGAGCCCGGGACAGGGGGCCCCCACGAGCAGTACTTC.

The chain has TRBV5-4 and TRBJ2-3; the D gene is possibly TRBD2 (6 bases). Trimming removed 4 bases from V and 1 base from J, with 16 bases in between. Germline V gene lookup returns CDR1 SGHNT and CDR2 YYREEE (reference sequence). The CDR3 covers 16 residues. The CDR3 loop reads CASSLETSRGTDTQYF. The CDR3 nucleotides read TGTGCCAGCAGCCTAGAAACTAGCCGTGGCACAGATACGCAGTATTTT.

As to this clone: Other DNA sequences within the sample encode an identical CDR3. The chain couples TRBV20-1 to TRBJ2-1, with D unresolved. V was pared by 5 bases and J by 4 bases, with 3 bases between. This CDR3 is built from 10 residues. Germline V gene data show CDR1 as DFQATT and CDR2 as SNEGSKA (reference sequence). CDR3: CSAHYNEQFF. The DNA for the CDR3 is TGCAGTGCTCATTACAATGAGCAGTTCTTC.

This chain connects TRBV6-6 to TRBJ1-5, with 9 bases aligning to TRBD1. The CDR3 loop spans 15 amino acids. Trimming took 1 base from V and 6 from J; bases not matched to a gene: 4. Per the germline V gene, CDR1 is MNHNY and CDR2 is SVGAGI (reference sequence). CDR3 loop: CASSYLGQGGQPQHF. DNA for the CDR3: TGTGCCAGCAGTTACTTGGGACAGGGCGGTCAGCCCCAGCATTTT.

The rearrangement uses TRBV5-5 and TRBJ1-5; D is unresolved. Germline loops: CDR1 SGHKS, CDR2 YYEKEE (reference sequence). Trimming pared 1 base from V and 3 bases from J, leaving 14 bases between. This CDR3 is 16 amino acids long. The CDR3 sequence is CASSLYRELFNQPQHF. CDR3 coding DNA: TGTGCCAGCAGCTTGTATAGGGAATTATTCAATCAGCCCCAGCATTTT. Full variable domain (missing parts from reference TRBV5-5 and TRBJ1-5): DAGVTQSPTHLIKTRGQQVTLRCSPISGHKSVSWYQQVLGQGPQFIFQYYEKEERGRGNFPDRFSARQFPNYSSELNVNALLLGDSALYLCASSLYRELFNQPQHFGDGTRLSIL.

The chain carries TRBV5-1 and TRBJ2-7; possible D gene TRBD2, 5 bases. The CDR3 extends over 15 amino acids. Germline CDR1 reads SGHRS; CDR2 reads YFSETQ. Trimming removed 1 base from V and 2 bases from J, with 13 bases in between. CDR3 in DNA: TGCGCCAGCAGCTTGTACTGGGGAGAGACCTACGAGCAGTACTTC. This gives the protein CASSLYWGETYEQYF.

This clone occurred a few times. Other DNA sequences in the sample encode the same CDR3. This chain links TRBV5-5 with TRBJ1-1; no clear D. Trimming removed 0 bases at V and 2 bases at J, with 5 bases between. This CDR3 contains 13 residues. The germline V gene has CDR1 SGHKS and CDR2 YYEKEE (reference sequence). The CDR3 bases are TGTGCCAGCAGCTTGGGCCGTAACACTGAAGCTTTCTTT. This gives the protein CASSLGRNTEAFF.

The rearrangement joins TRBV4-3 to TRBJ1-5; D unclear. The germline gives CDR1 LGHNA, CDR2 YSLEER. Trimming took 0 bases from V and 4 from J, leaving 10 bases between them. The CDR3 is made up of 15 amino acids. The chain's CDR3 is CASSQDFQKNQPQHF. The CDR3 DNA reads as TGCGCCAGCAGCCAAGATTTCCAGAAAAATCAGCCCCAGCATTTT.

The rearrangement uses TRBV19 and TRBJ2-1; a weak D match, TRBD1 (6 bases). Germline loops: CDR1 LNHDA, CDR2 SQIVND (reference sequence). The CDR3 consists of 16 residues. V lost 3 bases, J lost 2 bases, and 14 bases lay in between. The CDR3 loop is CASSITPDRTYNEQFF. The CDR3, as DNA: TGTGCCAGTAGTATTACCCCGGACAGAACCTACAATGAGCAGTTCTTC.

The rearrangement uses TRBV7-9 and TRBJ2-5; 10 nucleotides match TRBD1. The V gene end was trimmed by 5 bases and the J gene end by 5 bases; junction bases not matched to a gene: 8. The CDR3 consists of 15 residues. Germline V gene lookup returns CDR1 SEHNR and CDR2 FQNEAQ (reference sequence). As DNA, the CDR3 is TGTGCCAGCAGCCAACGGGACAGGGGTGGGGAGACCCAGTACTTC. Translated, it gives CASSQRDRGGETQYF.

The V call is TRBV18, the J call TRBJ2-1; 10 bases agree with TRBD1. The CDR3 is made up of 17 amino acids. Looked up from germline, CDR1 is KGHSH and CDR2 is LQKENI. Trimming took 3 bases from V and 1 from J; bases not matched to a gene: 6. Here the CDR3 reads CASSPAGTGVSYNEQFF. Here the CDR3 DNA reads TGTGCCAGCTCACCCGCAGGGACAGGGGTATCCTACAATGAGCAGTTCTTC.

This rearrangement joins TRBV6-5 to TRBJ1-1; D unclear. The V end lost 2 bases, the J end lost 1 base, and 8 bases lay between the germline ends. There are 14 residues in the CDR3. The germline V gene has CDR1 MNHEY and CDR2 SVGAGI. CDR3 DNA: TGTGCCAGCAGTTACGGGGAAAAGAACACTGAAGCTTTCTTT. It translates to CASSYGEKNTEAFF.

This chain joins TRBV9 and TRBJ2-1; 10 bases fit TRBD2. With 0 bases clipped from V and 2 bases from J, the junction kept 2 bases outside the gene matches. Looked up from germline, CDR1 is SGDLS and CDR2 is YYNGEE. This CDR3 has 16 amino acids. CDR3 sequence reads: CASSVASGGTYNEQFF. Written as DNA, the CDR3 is TGTGCCAGCAGCGTAGCTAGCGGGGGAACCTACAATGAGCAGTTCTTC.

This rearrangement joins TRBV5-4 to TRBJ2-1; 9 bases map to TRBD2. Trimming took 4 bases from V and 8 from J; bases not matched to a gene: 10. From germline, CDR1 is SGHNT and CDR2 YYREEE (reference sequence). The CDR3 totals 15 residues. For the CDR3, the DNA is TGTGCCAGCAGCCACTCCGCGGGAGGGCCTGATGAGCAGTTCTTC. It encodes CASSHSAGGPDEQFF.

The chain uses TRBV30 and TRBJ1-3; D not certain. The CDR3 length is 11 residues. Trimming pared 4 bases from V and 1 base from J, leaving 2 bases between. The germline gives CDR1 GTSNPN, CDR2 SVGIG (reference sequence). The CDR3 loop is CAWISGNTIYF. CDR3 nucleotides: TGTGCCTGGATTTCTGGAAACACCATATATTTT.

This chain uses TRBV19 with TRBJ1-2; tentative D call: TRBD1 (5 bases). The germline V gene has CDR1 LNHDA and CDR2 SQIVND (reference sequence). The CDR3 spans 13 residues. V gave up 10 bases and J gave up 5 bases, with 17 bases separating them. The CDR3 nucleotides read TGTGCCAATGGGGGGGGTCCGCCGTATGGCTACACCTTC. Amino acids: CANGGGPPYGYTF.

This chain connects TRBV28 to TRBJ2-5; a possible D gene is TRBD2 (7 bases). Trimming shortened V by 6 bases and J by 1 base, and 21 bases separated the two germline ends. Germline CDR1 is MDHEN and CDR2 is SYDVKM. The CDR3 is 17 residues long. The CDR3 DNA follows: TGTGCCAGCAGCTCACCGTACAGGGAGGGGGGCCAAGAGACCCAGTACTTC. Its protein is CASSSPYREGGQETQYF.